This T cell receptor beta chain was observed in a study of T-cell reconstitution after alpha-beta-depleted transplantation in children. Construction of the TCRbeta library involved unique molecular identifiers. TCRdb analysed the PCR reads with MiXCR anew, one entry per CDR3 protein. The sample includes roughly 590,000 distinct CDR3 sequences, over 15% of them seen just once. This clonotype appeared many times. The CDR3 extends over 14 amino acids. CDR1 ENHRY and CDR2 SYGVKD come from the germline V gene. The junction had 6 bases not matched to a gene; V was cut back by 5 bases and J by 6 bases. The sample in question was PBMCs from the stem cell graft donor, obtained from the stem cell graft. The sequence was collected from a human donor who donated a stem cell graft to a child with acute myeloid leukemia. J is TRBJ1-5 and V is TRBV10-3; 8 nucleotides match TRBD1. This chain's CDR3 is CAISPGQAGQPQHF. DNA of the CDR3: TGTGCCATCAGTCCGGGACAGGCAGGTCAGCCCCAGCATTTT.